This entry lists 22 T cell receptor beta chains sequenced from one sample in a study of shared clonotypes between healthy human individuals. Assay: immunoSEQ multiplex PCR; the TCRdb copy retains only in-frame clones and omits some. This sample has about 600,000 clones, with 95% to 98% found just once. CD45RO negativity and positive selection for CCR7 defined naive CD8 cells, a population that excluded terminally differentiated effector memory CD45RA+ cells. The sequencing sample was made of naive CD8+ T cells sorted from blood. These receptors all stem from a man aged 25 to 40 in good health.

This clone has a single count. The gene calls are TRBV14 and TRBJ2-1; the D is unclear. Deletions cut 1 base from V and 5 bases from J, with 6 bases between. CDR1 is SGHDN and CDR2 is FVKESK in the germline V gene. This CDR3 spans 13 amino acids. The CDR3 DNA reads as TGTGCCAGCAGCCAAGGTCTTAACAATGAGCAGTTCTTC. Its translation: CASSQGLNNEQFF.

The CDR3 loop is CATSVRAFLNTEAFF. The CDR3, as DNA: TGTGCCACCAGCGTAAGGGCGTTTCTGAACACTGAAGCTTTCTTT. The rearrangement joins TRBV15 to TRBJ1-1, with D unresolved. This CDR3 spans 15 amino acids. Germline CDR1 is LNHNV and CDR2 is YYDKDF (reference sequence). V was shortened by 5 bases and J by 0 bases, with 13 bases between the two germline ends.

The chain combines TRBV4-1 with TRBJ1-4; D is perhaps TRBD1 (5 bases). This CDR3 comprises 14 residues. Germline CDR1 and CDR2: MGHRA and YSYEKL. The V and J ends lost 1 base and 7 bases respectively, with 10 bases between them. DNA of the CDR3: TGCGCCAGCAGCCAAGTCGCCGGGGGTGAAAAACTGTTTTTT. As protein: CASSQVAGGEKLFF.

The gene calls are TRBV5-6 and TRBJ1-3; D is possibly TRBD1 (5 bases). CDR3 length: 16 residues. Deletions cut 2 bases from V and 4 bases from J, with 16 bases between. The germline CDR1 and CDR2 sequences are SGHDT and YYEEEE. CDR3 in DNA: TGTGCCAGCAGCTTTAAGGAGGGGAGGACGGGAAACACCATATATTTT. This encodes CASSFKEGRTGNTIYF.

This chain joins TRBV5-1 and TRBJ2-3; D uncertain. Germline CDR1 reads SGHRS; CDR2 reads YFSETQ. The CDR3 consists of 15 residues. V dropped 0 bases and J dropped 1 base, with 9 bases sitting between them. The DNA for the CDR3 is TGCGCCAGCAGCTTGGCCGAAGAGGGCACAGATACGCAGTATTTT. Translated: CASSLAEEGTDTQYF.

As concerns this clone: Other DNA sequences in the same sample also yield this CDR3. J is TRBJ2-1 and V is TRBV11-2; D is uncertain. V lost 1 base to trimming and J lost 6 bases, with 4 bases between them. Germline V CDR1 and CDR2: SGHAT, FQNNGV. The CDR3 covers 12 residues. The CDR3 DNA is TGTGCCAGCAGCTTAGTAGGCAATGAGCAGTTCTTC. Residues: CASSLVGNEQFF.

The chain links TRBV9 to TRBJ2-3; D may be TRBD2 (5 bases). Germline V lookup: CDR1 SGDLS, CDR2 YYNGEE. Between the trimmed V and J ends, which lost 4 bases and 2 bases, there was a span of 11 bases. This CDR3 spans 14 amino acids. As DNA, the CDR3 is TGTGCCAGCAGCCCCCCCGGGAACACAGATACGCAGTATTTT. It yields the protein CASSPPGNTDTQYF.

V usage is TRBV15 and J usage is TRBJ2-5; 7 bases line up with TRBD1. J was trimmed by 0 bases and V by 1 base; bases with no gene match: 8. Germline CDR1 reads LNHNV; CDR2 reads YYDKDF (reference sequence). The CDR3 is 17 residues long. The CDR3: CATSRVDRVTYQETQYF. The CDR3 DNA is TGTGCCACCAGCAGAGTAGACAGGGTGACCTACCAAGAGACCCAGTACTTC.

This clone has a single count. The genes are TRBV2 and TRBJ2-3; tentative D call: TRBD1 (6 bases). Per germline, CDR1 SNHLY and CDR2 FYNNEI. The CDR3 has 15 residues. Between the trimmed V and J ends, which lost 4 bases and 2 bases, there was a span of 13 bases. In nucleotides, the CDR3 is TGTGCCAGCAGTGTATCAGGGGCACCCACAGATACGCAGTATTTT. Residues: CASSVSGAPTDTQYF.

The chain recombines TRBV15 with TRBJ2-7; perhaps TRBD2 as D (5 bases). Germline CDR1 reads LNHNV; CDR2 reads YYDKDF (reference sequence). This CDR3 spans 15 amino acids. V shed 1 base and J shed 3 bases, with 13 bases lying between them. Here the CDR3 reads CATSRVGEGIYEQYF. The CDR3 region has the DNA TGTGCCACCAGCAGAGTGGGAGAGGGTATCTACGAGCAGTACTTC.

This clone was seen just once. An end of the junction does not agree with germline; a read error may underlie this. The rearrangement uses TRBV5-3 and TRBJ2-3; no firm D call. TRBV5-3 carries the ORF label, with uncertain function. This CDR3 has 13 amino acids. CDR3 bases: TGTGCCAGCAGCTGGGCTAGCACAGATACGCAGTATTTT. It is translated as CASSWASTDTQYF.

The chain employs TRBV11-2 and TRBJ2-1; 7 bases are shared with TRBD2. Germline V gene sequence: CDR1 SGHAT, CDR2 FQNNGV. After removal of 7 bases from V and 11 bases from J, the junction contained 14 bases not matched to a gene. The CDR3 consists of 14 residues. CDR3 in amino acids: CASTGEDSGFKQFF. As DNA, the CDR3 is TGTGCCAGCACGGGTGAAGATAGCGGGTTTAAGCAGTTCTTC.

The chain couples TRBV29-1 to TRBJ2-3; D gene ambiguous. V lost 4 bases, J lost 2 bases, and 10 bases lay in between. This CDR3 has 13 amino acids. Germline V gene lookup returns CDR1 SQVTM and CDR2 ANQGSEA. Here the CDR3 DNA reads TGCAGCGTTGTCCGGGTAAACACAGATACGCAGTATTTT. Translation: CSVVRVNTDTQYF.

V is TRBV27 and J is TRBJ1-1; tentative D call: TRBD1 (5 bases). The CDR3 spans 11 residues. Trimming took off 5 bases at V and 5 bases at J, with 6 bases between the two ends. Germline-derived CDR1 and CDR2 are MNHEY and SMNVEV (reference sequence). CDR3 sequence (DNA): TGTGCCAGCAGTAAGGGGACTGAAGCTTTCTTT. This translates into CASSKGTEAFF.

Concerning this clone itself: The junction does not match germline at one end; this may be a read error. The chain has TRBV5-3 and TRBJ2-1; 7 nucleotides align to TRBD2. TRBV5-3 is marked as an open reading frame, function uncertain. This CDR3 is built from 15 residues. The CDR3 nucleotides read TGTGCCAGCAGCTTAGGGACTAACTTATACAATGAGCAGTTCTTC. Translation gives CASSLGTNLYNEQFF.

J is TRBJ2-1 and V is TRBV7-9; 8 bases align to TRBD2. The germline V gene encodes CDR1 SEHNR and CDR2 FQNEAQ (reference sequence). This CDR3 has 15 amino acids. J was trimmed by 10 bases and V by 6 bases; bases with no gene match: 14. This CDR3 is CASSSTSGFLGEQFF. DNA for the CDR3: TGTGCCAGCAGTTCTACTAGCGGTTTTTTGGGGGAGCAGTTCTTC.

The V call is TRBV9, the J call TRBJ2-6; possibly TRBD1 for D (5 bases). There are 18 residues in the CDR3. Germline V gene lookup returns CDR1 SGDLS and CDR2 YYNGEE. Trimming stripped 0 bases from V and 0 bases from J, with 13 bases between. The CDR3 loop is CASSVEGLAFSGANVLTF. In DNA form, the CDR3 reads TGTGCCAGCAGCGTAGAGGGGTTAGCCTTCTCTGGGGCCAACGTCCTGACTTTC.

V is TRBV7-6 and J is TRBJ2-1, with TRBD2 matching over 8 bases. This CDR3 is 16 amino acids long. CDR1 SGHVS and CDR2 FNYEAQ come from the germline V gene. V trimming: 1 base; J trimming: 3 bases; junction bases outside the gene matches: 5. The CDR3 DNA follows: TGTGCCAGCAGCTTAGGAACTAGCGGAATCTACAATGAGCAGTTCTTC. Translation: CASSLGTSGIYNEQFF. Full variable domain (rest looked up from reference TRBV7-6 and TRBJ2-1): GAGVSQSPRYKVTKRGQDVALRCDPISGHVSLYWYRQALGQGPEFLTYFNYEAQQDKSGLPNDRFSAERPEGSISTLTIQRTEQRDSAMYRCASSLGTSGIYNEQFFGPGTRLTVL.

This chain links TRBV20-1 with TRBJ2-1; no reliable D call. The CDR3 has 11 amino acids. V lost 5 bases and J 7 bases, leaving 9 bases between the germline ends. Per germline, CDR1 DFQATT and CDR2 SNEGSKA (reference sequence). The CDR3 DNA reads TGCAGTGCTCGGAAGGTAAATGAGCAGTTCTTC. Protein: CSARKVNEQFF.

The chain is built from TRBV7-9 and TRBJ1-4, with 7 positions matching TRBD1. This CDR3 contains 18 residues. The ends lost 2 bases at V and 4 bases at J; junction bases unmatched: 13. Germline V gives CDR1 SEHNR, CDR2 FQNEAQ (reference sequence). The CDR3 region has the DNA TGTGCCAGCAGCTTACCTGACAGGGCGGGAGTTGTTAATGAAAAACTGTTTTTT. This sequence encodes CASSLPDRAGVVNEKLFF.

J is TRBJ1-5 and V is TRBV18, with D uncertain. The CDR3 sequence is 16 residues long. V was pared by 0 bases and J by 0 bases, with 9 bases between. Germline CDR1 is KGHSH and CDR2 is LQKENI. Here the CDR3 reads CASSPPGQVSNQPQHF. The CDR3 DNA is TGTGCCAGCTCACCACCGGGCCAGGTTAGCAATCAGCCCCAGCATTTT.

This clone came up once. The CDR3 DNA follows: TGTGCCAGCAGCGCCCGGGGACAGGGGGTTACTGAGCAGTTCTTC. Amino acids: CASSARGQGVTEQFF. The V call is TRBV11-3, the J call TRBJ2-1; the match to TRBD1 covers 11 bases. Germline V gene sequence: CDR1 SGHNT, CDR2 YENEEA. The CDR3 extends over 15 amino acids. Trimming removed 5 bases from V and 9 bases from J; junction bases left unmatched: 9.